Listed below are T cell receptor beta chains from one sample, sequenced in a study of cytomegalovirus exposure and HLA in healthy donors. Only in-frame clones appear in the TCRdb table, and some are missing; sequencing was by immunoSEQ multiplex PCR. Of about 140,000 clones listed, 73% are singletons. The sample consisted of PBMCs. The receptors come from a woman aged 40 to 50 in good health and CMV-seronegative. Each CDR3 is given with its conserved first and last residue. The D gene is left open where the match is weak. The listing skips clone size in some rows; elsewhere it reads once, few, many or a size class.

>TRBD2|.|19|TRBJ2-4|TRBV5-1
CASSYGGSGGASTKNIQYF
TGCGCCAGCAGCTATGGCGGTAGCGGGGGGGCCTCGACCAAAAACATTCAGTACTTC
>.|.|15|TRBJ1-1|TRBV4-3
CASSQDGTVNTEAFF
TGCGCCAGCAGCCAAGATGGGACTGTGAACACTGAAGCTTTCTTT
>.|.|11|TRBJ1-2|TRBV28
CASSYRDGYTF
TGTGCCAGCAGCTACAGGGACGGCTACACCTTC
>.|.|15|TRBJ1-3|TRBV6-5
CASSRQVSSGNTIYF
TGTGCCAGCAGCCGACAGGTGAGCTCTGGAAACACCATATATTTT
>TRBD2|.|16|TRBJ2-3|TRBV19
CASSPSGRGGSDTQYF
TGTGCCAGTAGTCCCTCGGGGAGGGGTGGGTCAGATACGCAGTATTTT
>TRBD1|.|13|TRBJ2-3|TRBV19
CASSRGQSVTQYF
TGTGCCAGTAGTAGGGGACAGTCAGTTACGCAGTATTTT
>.|.|15|TRBJ1-4|TRBV2
CASSLQGTTNEKLFF
TGTGCCAGCAGCCTACAGGGAACCACTAATGAAAAACTGTTTTTT
>.|.|15|TRBJ2-4|TRBV2
CASSVIQGAKNIQYF
TGTGCCAGCAGTGTAATACAGGGCGCCAAAAACATTCAGTACTTC
>.|.|14|TRBJ1-1|TRBV11-3
CASSLTGMNTEAFF
TGTGCCAGCAGCCTTACAGGGATGAACACTGAAGCTTTCTTT
>.|once|15|TRBJ1-2|TRBV7-2
CASSLLGQGNYGYTF
TGTGCCAGCAGCTTATTGGGGCAGGGGAACTATGGCTACACCTTC
>TRBD1|.|15|TRBJ1-5|TRBV19
CASTDGTGGNQPQHF
TGTGCCAGTACGGACGGGACAGGGGGAAATCAGCCCCAGCATTTT
>.|.|12|TRBJ1-1|TRBV2
CASSYRQSEAFF
TGTGCCAGCAGTTATAGACAGTCTGAAGCTTTCTTT
>TRBD2|once|15|TRBJ2-1|TRBV5-4
CASSFSGGAYNEQFF
TGTGCCAGCAGCTTCAGCGGGGGGGCCTACAATGAGCAGTTCTTC
>.|.|15|TRBJ2-1|TRBV5-5
CASSPGGLWDNEQFF
TGTGCCAGCAGCCCCGGGGGGCTCTGGGACAATGAGCAGTTCTTC
>.|few|12|TRBJ1-2|TRBV11-2
CASSVQGSGYTF
TGTGCCAGCAGCGTACAGGGATCTGGCTACACCTTC
>.|.|13|TRBJ1-1|TRBV7-9
CASSRGEGTEAFF
TGTGCCAGCAGCCGAGGGGAGGGCACTGAAGCTTTCTTT
>TRBD2|.|14|TRBJ2-1|TRBV9
CASAPSGGNNEQFF
TGTGCCAGCGCCCCTAGCGGGGGTAACAATGAGCAGTTCTTC
>.|.|16|TRBJ1-1|TRBV7-9
CASSRSQGYVNTEAFF
TGTGCCAGCAGCCGATCTCAGGGGTATGTGAACACTGAAGCTTTCTTT